What follows describes a single T cell receptor (beta chain). What it binds is not known. This specimen belongs to a study of T cells in localized non-small cell lung cancer. Overall study findings and caveats: Detection in adjacent lung was observed for a median around 50 of the top 100 tumor clones. Increased T cell density in blood showed an association with longer overall survival.

Some clones are missing from TCRdb's copy, which holds only in-frame ones; the method was immunoSEQ multiplex PCR. The table lists roughly 25,000 clones, 75% to 90% of them singletons. The sample was peripheral blood, taken before any cancer treatment. The clonotype originates from an older male donor with stage II squamous cell lung carcinoma.

The CDR3 nucleotides read TGTGCCAGCAGCTTGTGGGGGGTGGATACGCAGTATTTT. Protein: CASSLWGVDTQYF. The chain joins TRBV5-4 to TRBJ2-3; possibly TRBD2 for D (6 bases). With 1 base removed from V and 6 bases from J, the gap between germline ends came to 9 bases. CDR1 and CDR2 (germline): SGHNT, YYREEE (reference sequence). The CDR3 sequence is 13 residues long.